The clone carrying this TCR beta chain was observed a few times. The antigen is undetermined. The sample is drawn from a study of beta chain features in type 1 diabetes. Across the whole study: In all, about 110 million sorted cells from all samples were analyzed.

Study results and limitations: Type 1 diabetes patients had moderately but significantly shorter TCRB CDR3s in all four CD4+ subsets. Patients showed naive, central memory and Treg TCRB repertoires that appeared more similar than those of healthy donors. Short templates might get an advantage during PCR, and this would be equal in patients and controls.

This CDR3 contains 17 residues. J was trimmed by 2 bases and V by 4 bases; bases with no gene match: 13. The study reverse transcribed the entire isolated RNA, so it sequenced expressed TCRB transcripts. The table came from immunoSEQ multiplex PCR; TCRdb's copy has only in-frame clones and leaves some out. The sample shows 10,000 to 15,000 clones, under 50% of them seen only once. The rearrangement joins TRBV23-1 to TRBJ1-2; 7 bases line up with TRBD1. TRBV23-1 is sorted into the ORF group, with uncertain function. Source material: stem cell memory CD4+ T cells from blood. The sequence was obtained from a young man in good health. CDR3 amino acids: CASSRVGQAPPNYGYTF. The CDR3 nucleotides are TGCGCCAGCAGTCGCGTCGGACAGGCACCTCCAAACTATGGCTACACCTTC.